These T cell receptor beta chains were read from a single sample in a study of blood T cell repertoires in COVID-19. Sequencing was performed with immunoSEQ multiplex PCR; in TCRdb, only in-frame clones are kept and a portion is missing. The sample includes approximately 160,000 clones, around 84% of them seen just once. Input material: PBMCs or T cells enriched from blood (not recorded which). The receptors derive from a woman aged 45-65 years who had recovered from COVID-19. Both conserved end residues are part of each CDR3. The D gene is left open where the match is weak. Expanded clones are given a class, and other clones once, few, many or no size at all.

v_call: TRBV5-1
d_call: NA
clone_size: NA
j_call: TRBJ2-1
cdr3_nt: TGCGCCAGCAGCTTGGCCCTCGTCAATGAGCAGTTCTTC
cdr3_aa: CASSLALVNEQFF

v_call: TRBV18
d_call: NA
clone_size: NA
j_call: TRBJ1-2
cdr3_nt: TGTGCCAGCTCACAGGGGGAAGGCTACACCTTC
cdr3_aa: CASSQGEGYTF

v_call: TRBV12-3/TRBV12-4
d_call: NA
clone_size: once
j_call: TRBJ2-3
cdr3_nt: TGTGCCAGCAGCCCGACTAGTGTTACGCAGTATTTT
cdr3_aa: CASSPTSVTQYF

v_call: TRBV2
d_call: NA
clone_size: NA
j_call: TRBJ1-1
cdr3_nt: TGTGCCAGCAGATTCCGGGTTTTGAACACTGAAGCTTTCTTT
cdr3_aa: CASRFRVLNTEAFF

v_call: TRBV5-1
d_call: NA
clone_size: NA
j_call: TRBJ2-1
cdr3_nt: TGCGCCAGCAGCTTAAGAGGGGGCTCCTACAATGAGCAGTTCTTC
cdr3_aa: CASSLRGGSYNEQFF

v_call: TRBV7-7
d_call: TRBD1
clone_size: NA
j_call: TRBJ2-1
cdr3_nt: TGTGCTAGCAGCCAGGGACAGGGAAATGAGCAGTTCTTC
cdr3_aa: CASSQGQGNEQFF

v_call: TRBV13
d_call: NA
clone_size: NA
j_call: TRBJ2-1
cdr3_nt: TGTGCCAGCAGCTTAGGGGGCGTCCCCTACAATGAGCAGTTCTTC
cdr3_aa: CASSLGGVPYNEQFF

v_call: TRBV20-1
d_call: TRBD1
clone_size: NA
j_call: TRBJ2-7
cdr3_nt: TGCAGTGCTAGAGGGACAGGAGAGCAGTACTTC
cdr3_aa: CSARGTGEQYF

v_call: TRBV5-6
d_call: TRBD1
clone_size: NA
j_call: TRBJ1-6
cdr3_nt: TGTGCCAGCATCAGAGGTCCGGGACAGGGGTACTCACCCCTCCACTTT
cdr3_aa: CASIRGPGQGYSPLHF

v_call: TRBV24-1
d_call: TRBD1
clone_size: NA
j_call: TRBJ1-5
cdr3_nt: TGTGCCACCAGTGATGGGACAGGGTCGGGTCAGCCCCAGCATTTT
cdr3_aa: CATSDGTGSGQPQHF

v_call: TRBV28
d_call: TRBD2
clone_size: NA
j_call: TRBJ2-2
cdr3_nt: TGTGCCAGCAGCCCAAGCGGGAGTGGCACCGGGGAGCTGTTTTTT
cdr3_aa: CASSPSGSGTGELFF

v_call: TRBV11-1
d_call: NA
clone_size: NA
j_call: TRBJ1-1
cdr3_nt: TGTGCCAGCAGCTTTCGGGGAACTGAAGCTTTCTTT
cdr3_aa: CASSFRGTEAFF

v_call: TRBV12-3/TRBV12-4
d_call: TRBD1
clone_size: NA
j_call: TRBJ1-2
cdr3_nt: TGTGCCAGCAGTTTGGGACAGGGGACAAGCTACACCTTC
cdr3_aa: CASSLGQGTSYTF

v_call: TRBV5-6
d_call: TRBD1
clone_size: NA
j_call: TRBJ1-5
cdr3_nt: TGTGCCAGCAGCTTGTATAGGACAGGGAACAATCAGCCCCAGCATTTT
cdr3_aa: CASSLYRTGNNQPQHF

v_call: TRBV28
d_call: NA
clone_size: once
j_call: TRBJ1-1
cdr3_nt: TGTGCCGTCACTACAGGGATGAACACTGAAGCTTTCTTT
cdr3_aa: CAVTTGMNTEAFF

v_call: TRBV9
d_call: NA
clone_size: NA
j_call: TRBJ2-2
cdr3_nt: TGTGCCAGCAGCGCCCGTTCCGCGGGGTACACTAACACCGGGGAGCTGTTTTTT
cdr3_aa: CASSARSAGYTNTGELFF

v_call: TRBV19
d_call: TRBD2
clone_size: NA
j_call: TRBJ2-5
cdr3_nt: TGTGCCAGTAGAAGCGGGATCCAAGAGACCCAGTACTTC
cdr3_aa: CASRSGIQETQYF

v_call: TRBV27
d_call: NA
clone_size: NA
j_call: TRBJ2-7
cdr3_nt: TGTGCCAGCAGCCTCACAGGTATCTACGAGCAGTACTTC
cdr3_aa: CASSLTGIYEQYF

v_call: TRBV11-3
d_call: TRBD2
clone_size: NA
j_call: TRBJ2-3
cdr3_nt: TGTGCCAGCAGCTTCGGGGGGCTAGCGGGAACAGATACGCAGTATTTT
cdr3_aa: CASSFGGLAGTDTQYF

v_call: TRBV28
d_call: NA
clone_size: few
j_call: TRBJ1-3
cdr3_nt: TGTGCCAGCAGTTTACAGGGGTGGTACGACACCATATATTTT
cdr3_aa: CASSLQGWYDTIYF

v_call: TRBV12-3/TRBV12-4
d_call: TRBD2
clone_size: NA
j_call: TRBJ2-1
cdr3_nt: TGTGCCAGCACCACTAGCGTTAACAATGAGCAGTTCTTC
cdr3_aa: CASTTSVNNEQFF

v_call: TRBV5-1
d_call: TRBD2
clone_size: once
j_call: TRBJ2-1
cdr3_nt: TGCGCCAGCAGCCTAAGTGTGCGGGGGGGCAATAACAATGAGCAGTTCTTC
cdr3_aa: CASSLSVRGGNNNEQFF

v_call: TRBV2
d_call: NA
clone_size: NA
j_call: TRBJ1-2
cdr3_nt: TGTGCCAGCATTACAGGGACCTATGGCTACACCTTC
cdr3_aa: CASITGTYGYTF

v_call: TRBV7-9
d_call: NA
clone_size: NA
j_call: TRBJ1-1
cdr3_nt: TGTGCCAGCAGCCCAGGGAGGACTGAAGCTTTCTTT
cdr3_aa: CASSPGRTEAFF

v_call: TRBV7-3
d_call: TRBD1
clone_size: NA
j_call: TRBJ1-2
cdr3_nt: TGTGCCAGCAGCCCCCAAGGGGGCCATTCTTATGGCTACACCTTC
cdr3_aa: CASSPQGGHSYGYTF

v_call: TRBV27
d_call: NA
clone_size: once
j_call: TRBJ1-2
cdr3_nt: TGTGCCAGCAGTTTATCCAGGGTGGGTGGCTACACCTTC
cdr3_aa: CASSLSRVGGYTF

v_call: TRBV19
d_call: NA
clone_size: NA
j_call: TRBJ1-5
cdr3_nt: TGTGCCAGTAGGACCCAGGGTGTGGCTCAGCCCCAGCATTTT
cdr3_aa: CASRTQGVAQPQHF

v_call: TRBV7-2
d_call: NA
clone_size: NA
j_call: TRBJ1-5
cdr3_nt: TGTGCCAGCAGCTTAGGGACATCGGCAAATCAGCCCCAGCATTTT
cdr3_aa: CASSLGTSANQPQHF

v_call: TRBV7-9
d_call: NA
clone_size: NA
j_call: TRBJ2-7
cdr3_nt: TGTGCCAGCAGCTTAGACGGGGGTCCCTACGAGCAGTACTTC
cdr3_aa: CASSLDGGPYEQYF

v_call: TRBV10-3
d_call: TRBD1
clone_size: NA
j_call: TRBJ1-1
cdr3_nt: TGTGCCATCAGTGAAGGGCAGGGGGACACTGAAGCTTTCTTT
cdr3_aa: CAISEGQGDTEAFF

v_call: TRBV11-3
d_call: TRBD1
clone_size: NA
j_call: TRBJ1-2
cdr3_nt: TGTGCCAGCAGCTATTTACCGACAGGGACCGGCTACACCTTC
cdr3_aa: CASSYLPTGTGYTF

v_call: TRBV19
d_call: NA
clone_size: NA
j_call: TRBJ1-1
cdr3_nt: TGTGCCAGTAGTCCCTGGGGAGCTGAAGCTTTCTTT
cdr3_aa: CASSPWGAEAFF

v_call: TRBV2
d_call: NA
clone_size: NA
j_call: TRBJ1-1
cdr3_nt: TGTGCCAGTACTACCAGGGTCACTGAAGCTTTCTTT
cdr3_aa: CASTTRVTEAFF

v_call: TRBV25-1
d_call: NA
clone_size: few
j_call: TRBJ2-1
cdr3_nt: TGTGCCAGCAGTGATAGAGCTTTCGGTGAGCAGTTCTTC
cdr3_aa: CASSDRAFGEQFF

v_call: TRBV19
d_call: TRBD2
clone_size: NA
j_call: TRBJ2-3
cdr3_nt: TGTGCCAGTAGTATGGTAGGGCTAGCGGGCATCACAGATACGCAGTATTTT
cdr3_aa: CASSMVGLAGITDTQYF

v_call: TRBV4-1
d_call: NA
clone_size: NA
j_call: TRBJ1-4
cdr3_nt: TGCGCCAGCAGCCAGATCGGGACACGAAATGAAAAACTGTTTTTT
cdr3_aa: CASSQIGTRNEKLFF

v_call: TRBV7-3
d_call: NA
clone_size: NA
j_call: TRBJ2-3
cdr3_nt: TGTGCCAGCACCGCAACGGGTTTGGTTGCGGATACGCAGTATTTT
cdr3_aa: CASTATGLVADTQYF

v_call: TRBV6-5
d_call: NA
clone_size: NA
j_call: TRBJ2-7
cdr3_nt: TGTGCCAGCAGTTACCGGGTATCTTTCCACGAGCAGTACTTC
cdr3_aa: CASSYRVSFHEQYF

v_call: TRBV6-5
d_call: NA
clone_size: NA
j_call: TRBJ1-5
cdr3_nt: TGTGCCAGCCGGGGGAAGGGGCAGCCCCAGCATTTT
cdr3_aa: CASRGKGQPQHF

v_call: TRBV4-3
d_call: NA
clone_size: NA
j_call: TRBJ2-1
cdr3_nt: TGCGCCAGCAGCTCTGGAGGGCTCGTAGGTGAGCAGTTCTTC
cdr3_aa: CASSSGGLVGEQFF

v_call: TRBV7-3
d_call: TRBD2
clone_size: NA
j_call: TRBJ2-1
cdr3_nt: TGTGCCAGCAGCCAGCATCCCCACGGGACTAGCGGGAACAATGAGCAGTTCTTC
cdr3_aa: CASSQHPHGTSGNNEQFF

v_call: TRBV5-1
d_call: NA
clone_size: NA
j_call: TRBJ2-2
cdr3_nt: TGCGCCAGCAGCTTGGTGAGCCGCCGTCAGGGTACCGGGGAGCTGTTTTTT
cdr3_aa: CASSLVSRRQGTGELFF

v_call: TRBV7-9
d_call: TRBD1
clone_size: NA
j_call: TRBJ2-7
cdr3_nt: TGTGCCAGCAGCGCCCGACAGGGAAGCTCCTACGAGCAGTACTTC
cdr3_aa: CASSARQGSSYEQYF

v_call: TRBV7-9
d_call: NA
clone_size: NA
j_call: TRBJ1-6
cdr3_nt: TGTGCCAGCAGCGGACTTTGGTCACCCCTCCACTTT
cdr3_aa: CASSGLWSPLHF

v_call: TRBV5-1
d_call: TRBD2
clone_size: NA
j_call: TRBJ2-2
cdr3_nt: TGCGCCAGCAGCCGACTAGCGGGGGCCGGGGAGCTGTTTTTT
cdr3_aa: CASSRLAGAGELFF